This T cell receptor (beta chain) was sequenced during a study of T cell clones after liver transplantation (dated by TCRdb to the late 2010s). Context from the whole study: The samples were obtained from ITN030ST, a randomized trial that attempted immunosuppression withdrawal within 2 years after liver transplantation. After a pre-transplant mixed lymphocyte reaction, TCRbeta sequencing was used to pinpoint donor-reactive T cell clones, which were subsequently tracked in post-transplant blood. As an antigen-independent comparator for donor-reactive sequences, third party-reactive TCRbeta sequences were also identified from pre-transplant MLRs. Of the eight recipients, a few were HCV-positive, while the remaining recipients had been transplanted for non-autoimmune, non-viral indications. The subjects received no induction therapy and were kept on standard immunosuppression until randomization at 12-24 months post-transplant. Tolerance meant complete immunosuppression withdrawal for at least one year without liver enzymes rising beyond twice the upper limit of normal. Blood samples were taken pre-transplant, pre-randomization before withdrawal, and post-randomization after full withdrawal or failed withdrawal. Of the 8 liver transplant recipients making up the studied cohort, 3 were classified as tolerant and 5 as non-tolerant. Results the study describes overall, beyond this receptor: The conclusions were considered preliminary, being limited by small, heterogeneous patient numbers and non-standardized post-transplant time points. Once repertoire turnover was taken into account, donor-reactive detection showed a significant reduction for CD4 in 7 of 8 subjects and for CD8 in 8 of 8. Low numbers of available donor cells limited the measurable donor-reactive repertoire in two subjects. Since no allograft tissue specimens were available, donor-reactive T cells may have migrated into the graft instead of being deleted. A greater decline was seen for donor-reactive sequences than for third party-reactive sequences, suggesting partial antigen-specific deletion unrelated to withdrawal success. Circulating donor-reactive CD4 TCRbeta sequences fell significantly post-transplant in most of the 8 subjects, irrespective of tolerance or HCV status.

Frozen genomic DNA underwent high-throughput TCRbeta CDR3 sequencing by immunoSEQ, including PCR amplification, mapping, bias correction and internal controls. The source study handled its data this way. Only productive rearrangements were retained, and each unique TCRbeta sequence was defined by its CDR3 nucleotide sequence together with its V and J gene. For classification of a sequence as donor-reactive, at least 5-fold expansion in CFSE-low cells relative to unstimulated pre-transplant cells and a frequency of at least 0.01% were required. To ensure at least 90% detection power, minimum frequency thresholds were set for each subject based on that subject's lowest-template unstimulated sample. Repertoire turnover was measured by Jensen-Shannon divergence between the top 1000 TCRbeta sequences post- and pre-transplant. Two-sided Fisher's exact tests were used to test for changes in how often donor-reactive sequences were detected. Held by TCRdb, this immuneACCESS table contains in-frame sequences only and omits some clones. Under half of the omission traces to an unresolved V gene where checked; the cause of the rest is unknown. That table supplies the V and J calls and clone size; D and trimming were determined from the DNA. Across this sample there are 72,000 or so clones, with around four fifths seen only once. The ten largest clones add up to 2.8% of the sample.

About this clone itself: The target of this receptor is not known. There are no base qualities to consult, and no much larger clone falls within one base.

The CDR3 covers 11 residues, taking in both the cysteine and the phenylalanine. Only the CDR3 region is kept as DNA, spanning 33 bases read in frame from base 1. Trimming at the junction amounts to 3 bases on V and 6 bases on J, and the germline ends lie 7 bases apart. Reading the germline V gene gives CDR1 SGHDT and CDR2 YYEEEE. Thawed unstimulated PBMCs were stained for CD3, CD4 and CD8 and FACS-sorted into CD3+CD4+ and CD3+CD8+ populations. All 8 studied subjects were randomized to immunosuppression withdrawal. Genomic DNA was isolated with the Qiagen DNeasy Blood and Tissue Kit. In this chain, TRBV5-6 is recombined with TRBJ2-7, with the D gene call left open. The clonotype was recovered from a human patient who received a liver transplant. Some T cells present after a transplant may be cells of the graft donor. The sequencing here drew on CD4+ T cells from blood, taken at the 22-month timepoint. In nucleotide form, the sequence is TGTGCCAGCAGCTGGCGAGGCGAGCAGTACTTC. Translation gives CASSWRGEQYF. Where the CDR3 stops, the reference TRBV5-6 and TRBJ2-7 genes take over; the full variable domain is DAGVTQSPTHLIKTRGQQVTLRCSPKSGHDTVSWYQQALGQGPQFIFQYYEEEERQRGNFPDRFSGHQFPNYSSELNVNALLLGDSALYLCASSWRGEQYFGPGTRLTVT.